The 2 T cell receptor beta chains below come from one sample, sequenced in a study of T cell responses to AZD1222 COVID-19 vaccine. The repertoire was sequenced with immunoSEQ multiplex PCR; TCRdb's copy has only in-frame clones and lacks some. The sample contains about 100,000 clones, approximately 91% of which appear only once. The starting material was peripheral blood, obtained on day 0 of AZD1222 vaccination. Every receptor here comes from an adult in good health.

This chain connects TRBV11-1 to TRBJ2-1; TRBD2 matches at 10 bases. The CDR3 covers 15 residues. Germline CDR1 SGHAT, CDR2 FQDESV (reference sequence). Trimming cost V 4 bases and J 6 bases; bases outside gene matches: 6. The CDR3 spells CASSSTSGYFNEQFF. For the CDR3, the DNA is TGTGCCAGCAGCTCGACTAGCGGGTACTTCAATGAGCAGTTCTTC.

The chain joins TRBV19 to TRBJ2-1; 11 bases agree with TRBD2. There are 16 residues in the CDR3. The trim removed 5 bases at V and 3 bases at J, leaving 6 bases unmatched. The germline V gene encodes CDR1 LNHDA and CDR2 SQIVND (reference sequence). CDR3 region: CASSPTGLAVYNEQFF. CDR3 nucleotide sequence: TGTGCCAGTAGTCCCACGGGACTAGCGGTCTACAATGAGCAGTTCTTC.